The source of this TCR beta chain is a study of CD8+ T cells in alopecia areata. The V and J ends lost 1 base and 0 bases respectively, with 6 bases between them. In germline, CDR1 is SQVTM, CDR2 ANQGSEA. The CDR3 totals 13 residues. The treatment here: oral pan-JAK inhibitor, 5-10 mg twice daily. Sequencing templates came from extracted RNA that was reverse transcribed into cDNA. The method was immunoSEQ multiplex PCR; TCRdb's version includes in-frame clones alone and lacks a portion of them. This repertoire shows tens of thousands of clones, over 25% found once; its top ten account for about 15%. This sequence originates from a human donor with alopecia areata. The sequencing used CD8+ T cells sorted from blood, collected at week 4, from a patient treated with tofacitinib. The rearrangement uses TRBV29-1 and TRBJ2-5; D is uncertain. The CDR3: CSVEAMYQETQYF. The CDR3 bases are TGCAGCGTTGAAGCAATGTACCAAGAGACCCAGTACTTC.